One TCR beta chain is described in this entry. Authors' analysis steps: Using reference gene primer amplification, nucleated cell counts were estimated. Some clones are missing from TCRdb's copy, which holds only in-frame ones; the method was immunoSEQ multiplex PCR. D and trimming come from the DNA, and the V and J calls and clone size come from that table. The sample has roughly 160,000 clones; about 86% are singletons. The sample is drawn from a study of blood T cell repertoires in COVID-19. Study information: Samples of COVID-19 (acute and convalescent) were obtained from the United States, Italy and Spain.

The germline CDR1 and CDR2 sequences are SGHRS and YFSETQ. CDR3 length equals 15 residues. The V and J ends lost 1 base and 2 bases, in that order; junction bases with no gene match: 5. The sample was peripheral blood. The chain links TRBV5-1 to TRBJ2-7, with 8 bases that match TRBD2. This TCR was recovered from a man between 65 and 85 years old with active or convalescent COVID-19. CDR3: CASSLMSGSTYEQYF. DNA of the CDR3: TGCGCCAGCAGCTTGATGAGCGGGAGTACCTACGAGCAGTACTTC.